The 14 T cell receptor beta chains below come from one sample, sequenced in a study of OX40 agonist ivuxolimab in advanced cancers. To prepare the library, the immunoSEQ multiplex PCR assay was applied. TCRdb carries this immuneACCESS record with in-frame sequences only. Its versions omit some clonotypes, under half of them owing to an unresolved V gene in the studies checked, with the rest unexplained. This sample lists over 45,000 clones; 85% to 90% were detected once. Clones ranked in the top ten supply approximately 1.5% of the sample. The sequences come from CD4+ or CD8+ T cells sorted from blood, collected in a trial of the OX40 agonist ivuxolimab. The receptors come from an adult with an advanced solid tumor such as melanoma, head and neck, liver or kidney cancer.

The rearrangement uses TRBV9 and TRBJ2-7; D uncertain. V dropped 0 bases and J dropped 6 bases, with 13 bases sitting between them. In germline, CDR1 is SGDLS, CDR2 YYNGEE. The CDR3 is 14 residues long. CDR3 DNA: TGTGCCAGCAGCGTAGGGACGCGGTCTGGCGAGCAGTACTTC. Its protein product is CASSVGTRSGEQYF.

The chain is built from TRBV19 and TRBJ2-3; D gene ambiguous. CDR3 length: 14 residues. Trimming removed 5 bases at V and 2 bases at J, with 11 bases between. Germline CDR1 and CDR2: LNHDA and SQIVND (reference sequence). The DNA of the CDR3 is TGTGCCAGTAGTTCGACCCAATTCACAGATACGCAGTATTTT. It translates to CASSSTQFTDTQYF.

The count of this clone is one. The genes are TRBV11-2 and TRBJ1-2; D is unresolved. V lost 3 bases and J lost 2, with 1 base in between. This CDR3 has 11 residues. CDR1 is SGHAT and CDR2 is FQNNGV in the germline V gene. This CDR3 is CASSLNYGYTF. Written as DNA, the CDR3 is TGTGCCAGCAGCTTGAACTATGGCTACACCTTC. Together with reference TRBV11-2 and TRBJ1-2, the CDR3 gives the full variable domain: EAGVAQSPRYKIIEKRQSVAFWCNPISGHATLYWYQQILGQGPKLLIQFQNNGVVDDSQLPKDRFSAERLKGVDSTLKIQPAKLEDSAVYLCASSLNYGYTFGSGTRLTVV.

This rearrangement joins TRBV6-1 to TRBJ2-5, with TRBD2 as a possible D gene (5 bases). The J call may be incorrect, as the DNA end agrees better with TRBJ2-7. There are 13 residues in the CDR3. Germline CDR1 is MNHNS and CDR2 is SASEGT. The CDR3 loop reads CASRTTGTYEQYF. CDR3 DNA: TGTGCCAGCAGAACGACGGGAACCTACGAGCAGTACTTC.

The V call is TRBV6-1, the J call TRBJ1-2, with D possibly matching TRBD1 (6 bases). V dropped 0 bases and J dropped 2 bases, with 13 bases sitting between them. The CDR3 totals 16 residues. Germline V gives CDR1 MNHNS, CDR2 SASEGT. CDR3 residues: CASSEAATGRNYGYTF. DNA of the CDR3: TGTGCCAGCAGTGAAGCCGCAACAGGGCGCAACTATGGCTACACCTTC.

This CDR3 is CASSSTGTKNNEQFF. CDR3 nucleotides: TGTGCCAGCAGTTCAACCGGGACAAAAAACAATGAGCAGTTCTTC. The J gene is TRBJ2-1, the V gene TRBV28, with D perhaps TRBD1 (6 bases). Trimming left V 4 bases short and J 5 bases short, with 15 bases between. In germline, CDR1 is MDHEN, CDR2 SYDVKM. The CDR3 contains 15 residues.

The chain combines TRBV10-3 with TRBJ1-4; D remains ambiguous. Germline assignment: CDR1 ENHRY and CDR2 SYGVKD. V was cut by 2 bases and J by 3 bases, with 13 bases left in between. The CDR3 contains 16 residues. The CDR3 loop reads CAISERISTSNEKLFF. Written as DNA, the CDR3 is TGTGCCATCAGTGAGAGGATTAGCACCTCTAATGAAAAACTGTTTTTT.

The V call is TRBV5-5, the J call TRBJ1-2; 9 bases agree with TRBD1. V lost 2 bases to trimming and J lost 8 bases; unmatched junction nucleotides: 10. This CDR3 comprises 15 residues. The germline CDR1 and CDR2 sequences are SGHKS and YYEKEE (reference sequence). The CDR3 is CASSLGDRVRGGYTF. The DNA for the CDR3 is TGTGCCAGCAGCTTAGGGGACAGGGTACGGGGAGGCTACACCTTC. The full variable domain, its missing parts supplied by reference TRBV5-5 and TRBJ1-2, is DAGVTQSPTHLIKTRGQQVTLRCSPISGHKSVSWYQQVLGQGPQFIFQYYEKEERGRGNFPDRFSARQFPNYSSELNVNALLLGDSALYLCASSLGDRVRGGYTFGSGTRLTVV.

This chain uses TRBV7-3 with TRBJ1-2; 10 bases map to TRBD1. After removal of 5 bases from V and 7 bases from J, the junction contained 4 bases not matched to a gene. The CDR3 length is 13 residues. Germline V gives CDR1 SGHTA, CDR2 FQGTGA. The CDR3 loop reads CASSPGTGVGYTF. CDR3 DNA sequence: TGTGCCAGCAGCCCCGGGACAGGGGTTGGCTACACCTTC.

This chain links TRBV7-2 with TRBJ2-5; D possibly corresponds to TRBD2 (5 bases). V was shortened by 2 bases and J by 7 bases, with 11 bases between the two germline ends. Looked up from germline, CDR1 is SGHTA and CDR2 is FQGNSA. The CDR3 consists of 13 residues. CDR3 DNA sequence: TGTGCCAGCAGCTTATTTTCCCGGGGGACCCAGTACTTC. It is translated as CASSLFSRGTQYF.

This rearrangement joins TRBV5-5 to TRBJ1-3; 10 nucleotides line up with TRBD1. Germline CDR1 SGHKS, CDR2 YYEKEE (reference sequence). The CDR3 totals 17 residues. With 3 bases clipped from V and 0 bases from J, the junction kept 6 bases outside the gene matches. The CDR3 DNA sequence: TGTGCCAGCAGCTGGTCCGGGACAGGGGTCTCTGGAAACACCATATATTTT. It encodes CASSWSGTGVSGNTIYF.

In nucleotides, the CDR3 is TGTGCCAGCAGCAAAAAGGGGGACCCGATGTATCCTTACAATGAGCAGTTCTTC. Amino acids: CASSKKGDPMYPYNEQFF. This rearrangement joins TRBV21-1 to TRBJ2-1; the table's TRBD1 call for D was not verified on the DNA. TRBV21-1 is described as a pseudogene. The CDR3 totals 18 residues.

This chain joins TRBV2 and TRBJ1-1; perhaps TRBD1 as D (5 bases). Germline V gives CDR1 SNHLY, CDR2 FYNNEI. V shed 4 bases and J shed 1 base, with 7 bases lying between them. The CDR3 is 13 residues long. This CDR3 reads CASSVQANTEAFF. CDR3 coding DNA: TGTGCCAGCAGTGTACAGGCGAACACTGAAGCTTTCTTT.

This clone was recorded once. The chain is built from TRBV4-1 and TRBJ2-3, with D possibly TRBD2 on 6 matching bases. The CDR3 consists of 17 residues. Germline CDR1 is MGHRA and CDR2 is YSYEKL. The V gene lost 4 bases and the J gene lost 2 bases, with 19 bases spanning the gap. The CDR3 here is CASSRSLGGAPTDTQYF. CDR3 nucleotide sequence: TGCGCCAGCAGCCGCTCACTCGGAGGGGCTCCCACAGATACGCAGTATTTT.